One and the same sample provided the 14 T cell receptor beta chains below, sequenced in a study of early T cells in non-severe SARS-CoV-2 infection. TCRdb re-derived calls from the 5' RACE reads in MiXCR, one entry per CDR3 protein. The data contain around 33,000 distinct CDR3 sequences, around 5.6% of them singletons. Sequenced: whole blood. These TCRs come from an adult who was a healthcare worker with PCR-confirmed SARS-CoV-2 infection or an uninfected control (not recorded which).

This clonotype has only a few counts. V is TRBV7-9 and J is TRBJ1-6; 7 bases match TRBD1. The CDR3 is made up of 15 amino acids. Trimming at V came to 0 bases and at J to 7 bases, leaving 3 bases not matched to a gene. Germline V gene data show CDR1 as SEHNR and CDR2 as FQNEAQ (reference sequence). The chain's CDR3 is CASSLATGKNSPLHF. DNA of the CDR3: TGTGCCAGCAGCTTAGCGACAGGGAAGAATTCACCCCTCCACTTT.

At least ten counts were recorded for this clonotype. The rearrangement links TRBV28 to TRBJ2-6, with no clear D. The germline CDR1 and CDR2 sequences are MDHEN and SYDVKM. The CDR3 totals 16 residues. The V gene lost 5 bases and the J gene lost 2 bases, with 13 bases spanning the gap. Here the CDR3 DNA reads TGTGCCAGCAGTACATTAACACGGGCTGGGGCCAACGTCCTGACTTTC. The encoded protein is CASSTLTRAGANVLTF.

In its sample, this clonotype was seen many times. This chain connects TRBV11-2 to TRBJ1-5; possible D gene TRBD1, 6 bases. CDR1 is SGHAT and CDR2 is FQNNGV in the germline V gene. The CDR3 contains 15 residues. The V gene lost 5 bases and the J gene lost 6 bases, with 17 bases spanning the gap. CDR3 region: CASSLRGNQAQPQHF. CDR3 bases: TGTGCCAGCAGCCTCAGGGGTAATCAGGCTCAGCCCCAGCATTTT. The variable domain in full, with the rest retrieved from reference TRBV11-2 and TRBJ1-5, is EAGVAQSPRYKIIEKRQSVAFWCNPISGHATLYWYQQILGQGPKLLIQFQNNGVVDDSQLPKDRFSAERLKGVDSTLKIQPAKLEDSAVYLCASSLRGNQAQPQHFGDGTRLSIL.

This clonotype was seen more than once but under ten times. This chain connects TRBV27 to TRBJ2-5, with 7 nucleotides matching TRBD1. Unmatched junction bases numbered 8, after V lost 8 bases and J lost 2 bases. From germline, CDR1 is MNHEY and CDR2 SMNVEV (reference sequence). This CDR3 is built from 14 residues. The CDR3 protein is CASRTGRRQETQYF. The CDR3 DNA follows: TGTGCCAGCCGGACAGGACGAAGGCAAGAGACCCAGTACTTC.

This clonotype was picked up a small number of times. The V call is TRBV7-2, the J call TRBJ2-7; a possible D gene is TRBD1 (6 bases). V was clipped by 1 base and J by 2 bases, with 9 bases between them. This CDR3 spans 14 amino acids. CDR1 and CDR2 (germline): SGHTA, FQGNSA. CDR3 sequence: CASSLEQGPYEQYF. CDR3 in DNA: TGTGCCAGCAGCTTAGAACAGGGCCCCTACGAGCAGTACTTC.

A word on this clonotype: The junction does not match germline at one end; this may be a read error. The chain is built from TRBV5-1 and TRBJ1-6; D not certain. This CDR3 is built from 13 residues. Looked up from germline, CDR1 is SGHRS and CDR2 is YFSETQ. The CDR3 sequence: CASSLAGNSPFHF. The CDR3, as DNA: TGCGCCAGCAGCTTGGCTGGGAATTCACCCTTCCACTTT.

This clonotype has at least ten counts. J is TRBJ1-5 and V is TRBV2; 8 bases match TRBD1. V trimming: 8 bases; J trimming: 5 bases; junction bases outside the gene matches: 5. This CDR3 is 13 amino acids long. CDR1 and CDR2 (germline): SNHLY, FYNNEI. CDR3 in amino acids: CASQDRAYQPQHF. DNA of the CDR3: TGTGCCAGCCAGGACAGGGCGTATCAGCCCCAGCATTTT.

By proportion, this clonotype is medium-sized. This chain links TRBV12-3 or TRBV12-4 with TRBJ2-1; D is ambiguous. V shed 5 bases and J shed 4 bases, with 15 bases lying between them. The CDR3 has 15 residues. CDR3 DNA sequence: TGTGCCAGCAGTCCTGGCCCGGTTTCTTACAATGAGCAGTTCTTC. It yields the protein CASSPGPVSYNEQFF.

This clonotype was detected many times. The chain carries TRBV11-2 and TRBJ2-2; D remains unclear. Trimming removed 0 bases at V and 1 base at J, with 6 bases between. CDR1 and CDR2 (germline): SGHAT, FQNNGV. The CDR3 is made up of 15 amino acids. CDR3 DNA sequence: TGTGCCAGCAGCTTAGAGCGGAAGAACACCGGGGAGCTGTTTTTT. It specifies CASSLERKNTGELFF.

This clonotype was found many times. The rearrangement uses TRBV11-2 and TRBJ2-5; TRBD1 or TRBD2 may be the D gene (5 bases each). CDR1 SGHAT and CDR2 FQNNGV come from the germline V gene. This CDR3 comprises 16 residues. Trimming stripped 6 bases from V and 4 bases from J, with 21 bases between. This CDR3 reads CASSRITGTKGETQYF. CDR3 in DNA: TGTGCCAGCAGTCGAATTACCGGGACCAAGGGAGAGACCCAGTACTTC.

This clonotype occurred many times. The rearrangement uses TRBV5-6 and TRBJ2-6; TRBD1 matches at 7 bases. This CDR3 spans 17 amino acids. CDR1 is SGHDT and CDR2 is YYEEEE in the germline V gene. Trimming at V came to 2 bases and at J to 0 bases, leaving 5 bases not matched to a gene. This chain's CDR3 is CASSFGTESSGANVLTF. CDR3 DNA: TGTGCCAGCAGCTTCGGGACAGAATCCTCTGGGGCCAACGTCCTGACTTTC. Together with reference TRBV5-6 and TRBJ2-6, the CDR3 gives the full variable domain: DAGVTQSPTHLIKTRGQQVTLRCSPKSGHDTVSWYQQALGQGPQFIFQYYEEEERQRGNFPDRFSGHQFPNYSSELNVNALLLGDSALYLCASSFGTESSGANVLTFGAGSRLTVL.

This clonotype was seen a handful of times. DNA of the CDR3: TGTGCCAGCAGATCCCCACTACGGGACAGCGGGGGGCCGAGCTCCTACAATGAGCAGTTCTTC. Translating it yields CASRSPLRDSGGPSSYNEQFF. The genes are TRBV6-1 and TRBJ2-1, with TRBD2 matching over 9 bases. Germline trimming cut 6 bases from V and 0 bases from J; bases unmatched to any gene: 21. The CDR3 extends over 21 amino acids. Germline CDR1 MNHNS, CDR2 SASEGT.

This clonotype was seen a handful of times. The rearrangement joins TRBV6-1 to TRBJ2-7, with D unresolved. The CDR3 sequence is 14 residues long. Between the trimmed V and J ends, which lost 2 bases and 3 bases, there was a span of 11 bases. Germline V gene sequence: CDR1 MNHNS, CDR2 SASEGT. DNA for the CDR3: TGTGCCAGCAGTGAAAACCCGGACCTCTACGAGCAGTACTTC. Translated: CASSENPDLYEQYF.

This clonotype was counted at least ten times. The V and J genes are TRBV13 and TRBJ1-5; tentatively, D is TRBD1 (6 bases). The germline V and J ends were trimmed by 5 bases and 1 base, with 12 bases remaining between them. This CDR3 is 15 amino acids long. The germline CDR1 and CDR2 sequences are PRHDT and FYEKMQ (reference sequence). The CDR3, as DNA: TGTGCCAGCAGCCCCTGGGGGGCCAGCAATCAGCCCCAGCATTTT. It is translated as CASSPWGASNQPQHF.